What follows are 5 T cell receptor beta chains derived from one specimen sequenced in a study of T cell responses to AZD1222 COVID-19 vaccine. The method was immunoSEQ multiplex PCR; TCRdb's version includes in-frame clones alone and lacks a portion of them. This sample has about 100,000 clones, with about 93% found just once. The source was peripheral blood, collected on day 0 of AZD1222 vaccination. Receptors originate from an adult in good health.

V usage is TRBV27 and J usage is TRBJ2-5; the D gene is possibly TRBD2 (7 bases). CDR3 length: 14 residues. V lost 4 bases, J lost 5 bases, and 14 bases lay in between. The germline V gene has CDR1 MNHEY and CDR2 SMNVEV (reference sequence). Here the CDR3 DNA reads TGTGCCAGCAGTTCCATGGGGGGGGGCGAGACCCAGTACTTC. Translated: CASSSMGGGETQYF.

This sequence joins TRBV15 and TRBJ1-4; D unresolved. The V end lost 4 bases, the J end lost 0 bases, and 12 bases lay between the germline ends. Germline lookup yields CDR1 LNHNV and CDR2 YYDKDF (reference sequence). This CDR3 spans 16 amino acids. CDR3 protein: CATSKRWDATNEKLFF. CDR3 coding DNA: TGTGCCACCAGCAAAAGATGGGATGCAACTAATGAAAAACTGTTTTTT.

The gene calls are TRBV4-1 and TRBJ1-2, with TRBD1 matching 8 bases. The V and J ends lost 0 bases and 7 bases, in that order; junction bases with no gene match: 10. The V gene's germline CDR1 is MGHRA and CDR2 YSYEKL. The length of the CDR3 is 16 residues. CDR3 nucleotide sequence: TGCGCCAGCAGCCAAGATTTGGACAGGGTGATGTCTGGCTACACCTTC. Protein: CASSQDLDRVMSGYTF.

The table lists this clone with a count of one. This sequence joins TRBV2 and TRBJ1-5, with 7 bases lining up with TRBD1. The CDR3 consists of 16 residues. The V gene end was trimmed by 2 bases and the J gene end by 0 bases; junction bases not matched to a gene: 4. Germline loops: CDR1 SNHLY, CDR2 FYNNEI. The CDR3 reads CASSERTGYSNQPQHF. The CDR3 DNA follows: TGTGCCAGCAGTGAAAGGACAGGCTATAGCAATCAGCCCCAGCATTTT.

V and J are TRBV6-5 and TRBJ1-1; perhaps TRBD1 as D (5 bases). With 7 bases removed from V and 4 bases from J, the gap between germline ends came to 19 bases. The CDR3 loop spans 15 amino acids. The germline gives CDR1 MNHEY, CDR2 SVGAGI. This chain's CDR3 is CASTPRRTGGTEAFF. CDR3 sequence (DNA): TGTGCCAGCACCCCCCGTAGGACTGGGGGCACTGAAGCTTTCTTT.